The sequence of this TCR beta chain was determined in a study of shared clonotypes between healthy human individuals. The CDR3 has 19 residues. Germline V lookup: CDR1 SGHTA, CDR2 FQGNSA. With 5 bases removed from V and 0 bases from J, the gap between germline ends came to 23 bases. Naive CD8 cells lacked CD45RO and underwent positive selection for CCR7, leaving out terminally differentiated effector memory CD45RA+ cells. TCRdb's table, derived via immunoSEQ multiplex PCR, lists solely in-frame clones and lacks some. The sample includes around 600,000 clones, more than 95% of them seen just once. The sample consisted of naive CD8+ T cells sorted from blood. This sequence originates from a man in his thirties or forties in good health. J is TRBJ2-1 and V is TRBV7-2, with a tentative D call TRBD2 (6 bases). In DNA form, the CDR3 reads TGTGCCAGCAGCGGGGGACTGCCCGAATCCTTGAGCTCCTACAATGAGCAGTTCTTC. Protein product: CASSGGLPESLSSYNEQFF. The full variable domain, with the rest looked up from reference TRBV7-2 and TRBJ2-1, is GAGVSQSPSNKVTEKGKDVELRCDPISGHTALYWYRQSLGQGLEFLIYFQGNSAPDKSGLPSDRFSAERTGGSVSTLTIQRTQQEDSAVYLCASSGGLPESLSSYNEQFFGPGTRLTVL.